The 16 T cell receptor beta chains below all came from one sample that was sequenced in a study of blood T cell repertoires in COVID-19. Clones were sequenced by immunoSEQ multiplex PCR, and TCRdb holds only the in-frame ones, with some missing. The sample lists around 150,000 clones; approximately 80% were seen once. Specimen: PBMCs or T cells enriched from blood (not recorded which). These receptors were taken from a woman between 35 and 50 years old who had recovered from COVID-19.

This chain links TRBV7-8 with TRBJ2-4, with D uncertain. Germline CDR1 reads SGHVS; CDR2 reads FQNEAQ. Trimming shortened V by 6 bases and J by 5 bases, and 14 bases separated the two germline ends. CDR3 size: 14 residues. In DNA form, the CDR3 reads TGTGCCAGCAGTCTCTTTAAGACTGAAAACATTCAGTACTTC. It is translated as CASSLFKTENIQYF. The variable domain in full, with the rest retrieved from reference TRBV7-8 and TRBJ2-4, is GAGVSQSPRYKVAKRGQDVALRCDPISGHVSLFWYQQALGQGPEFLTYFQNEAQLDKSGLPSDRFFAERPEGSVSTLKIQRTQQEDSAVYLCASSLFKTENIQYFGAGTRLSVL.

The CDR3 protein is CASSYSGTVYGYTF. DNA for the CDR3: TGTGCCAGCAGTTACTCTGGCACCGTCTATGGCTACACCTTC. The rearrangement joins TRBV6-5 to TRBJ1-2; no firm D call. Between the trimmed V and J ends, which lost 0 bases and 4 bases, there was a span of 9 bases. CDR1 is MNHEY, CDR2 SVGAGI, per germline. CDR3 length: 14 amino acids.

In this sample, this clone turned up a few times. The chain joins TRBV27 to TRBJ2-7; the match to TRBD1 covers 8 bases. CDR1 is MNHEY and CDR2 is SMNVEV in the germline V gene (reference sequence). CDR3 size: 15 residues. V shed 4 bases and J 3 bases; nucleotides not matched to a gene: 8. CDR3 nucleotides: TGTGCCAGCAGTTCCCTTCCGGGACAGGACTACGAGCAGTACTTC. It specifies CASSSLPGQDYEQYF.

The CDR3 here is CASSRDRAGNTIYF. The DNA of the CDR3 is TGTGCCAGCAGCCGGGACAGAGCTGGAAACACCATATATTTT. The chain combines TRBV5-4 with TRBJ1-3; 7 bases are shared with TRBD1. The CDR3 has 14 amino acids. The J segment lost 2 bases and the V segment lost 4 bases, leaving 3 bases of the junction unmatched. CDR1 SGHNT and CDR2 YYREEE come from the germline V gene (reference sequence).

The chain has TRBV2 and TRBJ2-5; tentatively, D is TRBD1 (6 bases). The V and J ends lost 4 bases and 4 bases respectively, with 10 bases between them. CDR3 length: 13 amino acids. CDR1 is SNHLY, CDR2 FYNNEI, per germline. The CDR3 loop reads CASSGDIRETQYF. The CDR3 DNA follows: TGTGCCAGCAGTGGGGACATAAGAGAGACCCAGTACTTC.

The DNA of the CDR3 is TGCGCCAGCAGCCAAGAAACCCTAGCGAGAGATACGCAGTATTTT. Its translation is CASSQETLARDTQYF. This rearrangement joins TRBV4-1 to TRBJ2-3, with D possibly being TRBD2 (6 bases). Germline V gene data show CDR1 as MGHRA and CDR2 as YSYEKL. V lost 0 bases and J 5 bases, leaving 12 bases between the germline ends. This CDR3 contains 15 residues.

V gene TRBV10-3 combines with J gene TRBJ1-1; TRBD1 agrees at 7 bases. This CDR3 has 16 amino acids. Germline V gives CDR1 ENHRY, CDR2 SYGVKD. With 1 base clipped from V and 0 bases from J, the junction kept 5 bases outside the gene matches. The CDR3 DNA reads as TGTGCCATCAGTGAGTATGGGGACAGAATGAACACTGAAGCTTTCTTT. Protein sequence: CAISEYGDRMNTEAFF.

The chain is built from TRBV19 and TRBJ2-1; the match to TRBD1 covers 8 bases. The length of the CDR3 is 13 residues. From germline, CDR1 is LNHDA and CDR2 SQIVND (reference sequence). Trimming at V came to 7 bases and at J to 11 bases, leaving 10 bases not matched to a gene. The CDR3 protein is CASTPTGAGKQFF. For the CDR3, the DNA is TGTGCCAGTACCCCGACAGGGGCTGGTAAGCAGTTCTTC. Full variable domain (outside the CDR3, taken from reference TRBV19 and TRBJ2-1): DGGITQSPKYLFRKEGQNVTLSCEQNLNHDAMYWYRQDPGQGLRLIYYSQIVNDFQKGDIAEGYSVSREKKESFPLTVTSAQKNPTAFYLCASTPTGAGKQFFGPGTRLTVL.

The chain employs TRBV3-1 (or the pseudogene TRBV3-2) and TRBJ2-1; 7 bases match TRBD1. The germline V gene has CDR1 LGHDT and CDR2 YNNKEL (reference sequence). Trimming cost V 1 base and J 4 bases; bases outside gene matches: 7. There are 16 residues in the CDR3. CDR3 in amino acids: CASSQGLRDRYNEQFF. CDR3 coding DNA: TGTGCCAGCAGCCAAGGCCTACGGGACAGATACAATGAGCAGTTCTTC.

The chain recombines TRBV2 with TRBJ2-7, with 8 bases aligning to TRBD2. Germline V lookup: CDR1 SNHLY, CDR2 FYNNEI. CDR3 length equals 14 residues. V trimming: 3 bases; J trimming: 3 bases; junction bases outside the gene matches: 4. The CDR3: CASSDTSGNYEQYF. For the CDR3, the DNA is TGTGCCAGCAGTGATACTAGCGGAAACTACGAGCAGTACTTC. Full variable domain (rest looked up from reference TRBV2 and TRBJ2-7): EPEVTQTPSHQVTQMGQEVILRCVPISNHLYFYWYRQILGQKVEFLVSFYNNEISEKSEIFDDQFSVERPDGSNFTLKIRSTKLEDSAMYFCASSDTSGNYEQYFGPGTRLTVT.

The V call is TRBV5-1, the J call TRBJ1-1, with a weak D call TRBD1 (6 bases). Germline CDR1 SGHRS, CDR2 YFSETQ. The CDR3 sequence is 12 residues long. V dropped 3 bases and J dropped 10 bases, with 13 bases sitting between them. The CDR3 spells CASSSEGGRAFF. CDR3 in DNA: TGCGCCAGCAGCTCCGAGGGGGGGAGAGCTTTCTTT.

The chain is built from TRBV19 and TRBJ1-2; weak D call: TRBD1 (5 bases). CDR1 is LNHDA and CDR2 is SQIVND in the germline V gene (reference sequence). This CDR3 region has 14 residues. The V end was cut by 3 bases, the J end by 4 bases, with 12 bases between. CDR3 protein: CASSIVWQGYGYTF. The CDR3 nucleotides are TGTGCCAGTAGTATCGTGTGGCAGGGCTATGGCTACACCTTC.

The chain combines TRBV2 with TRBJ2-2, with D hard to call. The CDR3 consists of 14 residues. Per the germline V gene, CDR1 is SNHLY and CDR2 is FYNNEI. Trimming stripped 7 bases from V and 0 bases from J, with 9 bases between. The CDR3 sequence: CASNSQSNTGELFF. The CDR3 DNA sequence: TGTGCCAGCAACAGCCAGTCGAACACCGGGGAGCTGTTTTTT.

The chain recombines TRBV29-1 with TRBJ1-1; weak D call: TRBD1 (6 bases). Looked up from germline, CDR1 is SQVTM and CDR2 is ANQGSEA. V lost 7 bases and J lost 2, with 11 bases in between. The CDR3 runs to 12 residues. The CDR3 coding sequence is TGCAGCGCCGGACAGACTAACACTGAAGCTTTCTTT. Amino acid sequence: CSAGQTNTEAFF.

The chain combines TRBV19 with TRBJ1-1, with 10 bases lining up with TRBD1. V dropped 5 bases and J dropped 1; count of bases not matched to a gene: 4. The germline CDR1 and CDR2 sequences are LNHDA and SQIVND (reference sequence). The CDR3 has 15 amino acids. CDR3 DNA sequence: TGTGCCAGTAGTGGACAGGGGGAGGGGAACACTGAAGCTTTCTTT. It encodes CASSGQGEGNTEAFF.

V usage is TRBV18 and J usage is TRBJ2-6; 7 bases map to TRBD2. There are 17 residues in the CDR3. Trimming took 0 bases from V and 3 from J; bases not matched to a gene: 5. The V gene's germline CDR1 is KGHSH and CDR2 LQKENI. The CDR3 DNA reads as TGTGCCAGCTCACCACCGTCCGCGGGAGTTGGGGCCAACGTCCTGACTTTC. This sequence encodes CASSPPSAGVGANVLTF.